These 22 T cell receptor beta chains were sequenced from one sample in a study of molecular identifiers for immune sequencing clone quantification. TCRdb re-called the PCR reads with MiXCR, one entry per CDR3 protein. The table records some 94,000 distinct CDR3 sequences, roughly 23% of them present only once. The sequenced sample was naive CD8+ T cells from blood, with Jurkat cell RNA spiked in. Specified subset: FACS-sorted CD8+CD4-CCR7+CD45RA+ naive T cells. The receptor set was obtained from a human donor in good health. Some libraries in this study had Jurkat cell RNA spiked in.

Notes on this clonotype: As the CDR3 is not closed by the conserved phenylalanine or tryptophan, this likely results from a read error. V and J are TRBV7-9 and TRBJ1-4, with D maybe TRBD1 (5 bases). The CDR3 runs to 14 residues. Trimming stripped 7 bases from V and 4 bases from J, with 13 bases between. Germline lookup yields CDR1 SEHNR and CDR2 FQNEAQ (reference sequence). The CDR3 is CASTILGGNEKLFY. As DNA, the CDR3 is TGTGCCAGCACCATCTTGGGGGGTAATGAAAAACTGTTTTAT.

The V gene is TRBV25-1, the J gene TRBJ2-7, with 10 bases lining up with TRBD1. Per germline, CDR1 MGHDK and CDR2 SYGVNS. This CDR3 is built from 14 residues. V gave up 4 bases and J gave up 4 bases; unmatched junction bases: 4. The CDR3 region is CASSAGTGEYEQYF. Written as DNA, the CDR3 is TGTGCCAGCAGTGCCGGGACAGGGGAATACGAGCAGTACTTC.

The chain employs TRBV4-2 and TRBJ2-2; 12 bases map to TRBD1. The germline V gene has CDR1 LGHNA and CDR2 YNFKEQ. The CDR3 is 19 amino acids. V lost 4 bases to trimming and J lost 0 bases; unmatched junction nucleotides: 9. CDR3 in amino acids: CASSPGTGGQQTNTGELFF. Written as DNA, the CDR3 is TGTGCCAGCAGCCCCGGGACAGGGGGCCAACAAACGAACACCGGGGAGCTGTTTTTT.

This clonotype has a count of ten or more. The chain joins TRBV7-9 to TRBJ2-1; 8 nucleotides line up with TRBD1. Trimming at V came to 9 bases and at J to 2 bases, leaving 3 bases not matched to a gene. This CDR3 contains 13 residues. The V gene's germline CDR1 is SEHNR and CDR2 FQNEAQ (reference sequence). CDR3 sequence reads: CASGTGAYNEQFF. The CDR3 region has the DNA TGTGCCAGTGGGACAGGAGCCTACAATGAGCAGTTCTTC.

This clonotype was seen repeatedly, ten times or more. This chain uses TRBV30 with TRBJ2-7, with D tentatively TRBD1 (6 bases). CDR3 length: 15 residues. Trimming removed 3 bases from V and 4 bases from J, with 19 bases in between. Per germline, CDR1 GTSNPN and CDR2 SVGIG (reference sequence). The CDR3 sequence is CAWSAGQGYLYEQYF. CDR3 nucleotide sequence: TGTGCCTGGAGCGCCGGCCAGGGGTACCTGTACGAGCAGTACTTC.

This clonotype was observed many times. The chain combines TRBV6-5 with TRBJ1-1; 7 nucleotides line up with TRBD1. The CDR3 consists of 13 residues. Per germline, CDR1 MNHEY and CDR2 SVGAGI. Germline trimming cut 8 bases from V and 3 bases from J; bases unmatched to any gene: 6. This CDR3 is CASLDREDTEAFF. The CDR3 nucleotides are TGTGCCAGCCTCGACAGGGAAGACACTGAAGCTTTCTTT.

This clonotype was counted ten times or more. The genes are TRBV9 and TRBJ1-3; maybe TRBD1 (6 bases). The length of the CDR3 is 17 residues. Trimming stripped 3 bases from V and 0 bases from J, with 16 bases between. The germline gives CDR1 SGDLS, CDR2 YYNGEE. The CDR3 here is CASSARPDRISGNTIYF. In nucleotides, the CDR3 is TGTGCCAGCAGCGCCCGACCGGACAGAATCTCTGGAAACACCATATATTTT. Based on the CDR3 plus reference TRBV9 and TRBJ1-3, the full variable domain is DSGVTQTPKHLITATGQRVTLRCSPRSGDLSVYWYQQSLDQGLQFLIQYYNGEERAKGNILERFSAQQFPDLHSELNLSSLELGDSALYFCASSARPDRISGNTIYFGEGSWLTVV.

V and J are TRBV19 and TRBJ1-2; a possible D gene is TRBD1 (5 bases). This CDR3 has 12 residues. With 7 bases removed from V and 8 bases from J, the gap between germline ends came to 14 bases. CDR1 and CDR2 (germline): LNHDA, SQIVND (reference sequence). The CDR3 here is CASKTGGVGYTF. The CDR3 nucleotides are TGTGCCAGTAAAACCGGAGGGGTAGGCTACACCTTC.

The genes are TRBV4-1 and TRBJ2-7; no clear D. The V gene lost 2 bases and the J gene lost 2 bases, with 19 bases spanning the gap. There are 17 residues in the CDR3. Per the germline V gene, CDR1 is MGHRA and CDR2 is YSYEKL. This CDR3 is CASSQNPPGTPTYEQYF. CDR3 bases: TGCGCCAGCAGCCAAAATCCGCCCGGAACGCCTACCTACGAGCAGTACTTC.

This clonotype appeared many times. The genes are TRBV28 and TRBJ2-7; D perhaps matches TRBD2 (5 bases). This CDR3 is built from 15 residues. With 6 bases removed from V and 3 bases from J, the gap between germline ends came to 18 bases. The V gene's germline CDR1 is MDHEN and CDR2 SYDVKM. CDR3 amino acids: CASRYDWSAGYEQYF. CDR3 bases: TGTGCCAGCAGATATGACTGGTCGGCGGGCTACGAGCAGTACTTC.

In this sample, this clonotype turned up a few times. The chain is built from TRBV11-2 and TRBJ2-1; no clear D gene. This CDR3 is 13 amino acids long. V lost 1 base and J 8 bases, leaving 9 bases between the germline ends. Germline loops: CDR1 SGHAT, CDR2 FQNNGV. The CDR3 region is CASSLGPGYEQFF. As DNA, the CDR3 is TGTGCCAGCAGCTTAGGACCTGGGTATGAGCAGTTCTTC.

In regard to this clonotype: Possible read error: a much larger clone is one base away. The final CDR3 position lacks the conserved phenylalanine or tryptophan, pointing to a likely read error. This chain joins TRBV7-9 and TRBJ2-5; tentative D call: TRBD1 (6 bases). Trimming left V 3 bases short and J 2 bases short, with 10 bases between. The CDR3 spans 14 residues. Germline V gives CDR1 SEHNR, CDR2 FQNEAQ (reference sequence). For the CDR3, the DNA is TGTGCCAGCAGCTTGGCCCAGGGGCAAGAGACCCAGTACCTC. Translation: CASSLAQGQETQYL.

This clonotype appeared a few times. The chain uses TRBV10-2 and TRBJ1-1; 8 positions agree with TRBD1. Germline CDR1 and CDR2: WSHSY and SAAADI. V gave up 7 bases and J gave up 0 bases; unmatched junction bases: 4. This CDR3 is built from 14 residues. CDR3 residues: CASKETGVNTEAFF. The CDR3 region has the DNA TGCGCCAGCAAGGAGACAGGGGTGAACACTGAAGCTTTCTTT.

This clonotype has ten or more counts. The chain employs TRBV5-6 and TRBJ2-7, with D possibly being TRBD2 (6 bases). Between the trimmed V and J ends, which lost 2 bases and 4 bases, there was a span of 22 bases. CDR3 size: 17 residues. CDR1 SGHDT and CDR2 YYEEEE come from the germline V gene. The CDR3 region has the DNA TGTGCCAGCAGCTTATACCCCGGGAGTGGATTTGGGTACGAGCAGTACTTC. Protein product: CASSLYPGSGFGYEQYF.

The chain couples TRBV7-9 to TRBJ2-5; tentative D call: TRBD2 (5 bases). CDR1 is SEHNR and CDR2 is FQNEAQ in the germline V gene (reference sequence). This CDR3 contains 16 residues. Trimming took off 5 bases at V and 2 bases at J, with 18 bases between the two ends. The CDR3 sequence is CASSLLPPSQQETQYF. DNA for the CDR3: TGTGCCAGCAGCCTTCTCCCCCCTAGCCAGCAAGAGACCCAGTACTTC.

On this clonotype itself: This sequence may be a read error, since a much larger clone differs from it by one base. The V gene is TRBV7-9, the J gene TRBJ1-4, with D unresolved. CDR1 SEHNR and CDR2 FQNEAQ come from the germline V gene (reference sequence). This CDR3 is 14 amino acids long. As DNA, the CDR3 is TGTACCAGCAGACCCAAGGACTTTCCGGAAAAACTGTTTTTT. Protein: CTSRPKDFPEKLFF.

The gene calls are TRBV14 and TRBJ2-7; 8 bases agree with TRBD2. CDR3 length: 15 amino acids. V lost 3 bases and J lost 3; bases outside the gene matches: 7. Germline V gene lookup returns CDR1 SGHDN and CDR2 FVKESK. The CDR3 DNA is TGTGCCAGCAGCCACAGAGGACTAGCTCTCTACGAGCAGTACTTC. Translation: CASSHRGLALYEQYF.

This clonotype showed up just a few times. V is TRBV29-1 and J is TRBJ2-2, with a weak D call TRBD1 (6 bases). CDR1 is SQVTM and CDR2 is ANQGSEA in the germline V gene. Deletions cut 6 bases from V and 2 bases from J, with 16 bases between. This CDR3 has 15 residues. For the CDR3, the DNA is TGCAGCGTAATACAGGGCGCCACCAACACCGGGGAGCTGTTTTTT. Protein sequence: CSVIQGATNTGELFF.

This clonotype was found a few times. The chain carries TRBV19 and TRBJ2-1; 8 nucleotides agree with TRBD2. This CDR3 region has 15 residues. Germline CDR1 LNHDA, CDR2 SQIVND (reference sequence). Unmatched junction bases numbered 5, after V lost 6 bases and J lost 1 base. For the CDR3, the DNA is TGTGCCAGTAGGCCTGGGACTAGGTCCTACAATGAGCAGTTCTTC. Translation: CASRPGTRSYNEQFF.

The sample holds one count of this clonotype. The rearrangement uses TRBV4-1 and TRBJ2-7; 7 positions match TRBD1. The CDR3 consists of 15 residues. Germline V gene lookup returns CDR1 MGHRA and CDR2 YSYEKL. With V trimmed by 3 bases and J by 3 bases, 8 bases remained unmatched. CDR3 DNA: TGCGCCAGCAGCCAGACAACGGGACAGCGCTACGAGCAGTACTTC. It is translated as CASSQTTGQRYEQYF.

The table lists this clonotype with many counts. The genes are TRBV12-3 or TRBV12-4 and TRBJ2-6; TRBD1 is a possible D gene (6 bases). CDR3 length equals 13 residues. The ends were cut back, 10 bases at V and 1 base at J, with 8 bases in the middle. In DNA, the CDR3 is TGTGCCATACAGGGTTCTGGGGCCAACGTCCTGACTTTC. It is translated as CAIQGSGANVLTF.

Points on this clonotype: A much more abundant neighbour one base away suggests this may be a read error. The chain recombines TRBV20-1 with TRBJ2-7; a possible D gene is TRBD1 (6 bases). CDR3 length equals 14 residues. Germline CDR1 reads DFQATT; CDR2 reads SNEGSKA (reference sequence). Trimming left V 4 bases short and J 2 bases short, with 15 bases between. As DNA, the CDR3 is TGCAGTGCTAAACGAGGACAGAGGCCCTACGAGCAGTACTTC. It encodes CSAKRGQRPYEQYF.